This T cell receptor (beta chain) originates from a study of blood T cell repertoires in COVID-19. At the level of the study: Samples of COVID-19 (acute and convalescent) were obtained from the United States, Italy and Spain. PBMCs, B-cell-depleted T cells, or T cells were the source of the cDNA or gDNA that made up the material.

The protocol was immunoSEQ multiplex PCR, while the TCRdb copy is restricted to in-frame clones and leaves out a portion. The repertoire holds about 260,000 clones, with roughly 85% as singletons. The CDR3 loop spans 14 amino acids. Per germline, CDR1 GTSNPN and CDR2 SVGIG (reference sequence). The V gene lost 5 bases and the J gene lost 8 bases, with 22 bases spanning the gap. Sequenced: peripheral blood. This TCR derives from a woman in her forties or fifties who had recovered from COVID-19. This chain links TRBV30 with TRBJ2-7; D is perhaps TRBD2 (6 bases). As DNA, the CDR3 is TGTGCCTGGCCGGCTGTGGGACTGTGTATCAAGCAGTACTTC. It specifies CAWPAVGLCIKQYF.